This T cell receptor beta chain emerged from a study of blood T cell repertoires in COVID-19. In the study overall: In each case, the material was cDNA or gDNA derived from T cells, B-cell-depleted T cells, or PBMCs.

Germline CDR1 LNHDA, CDR2 SQIVND (reference sequence). This CDR3 spans 17 amino acids. J gave up 3 bases and V 6 bases, and 12 bases lay outside the gene matches. Clones were sequenced by immunoSEQ multiplex PCR, and TCRdb holds only the in-frame ones, with some missing. Here the sample spans about 160,000 clones, approximately 82% being singletons. The chain recombines TRBV19 with TRBJ2-1; 9 bases agree with TRBD2. This clonotype was obtained from an elderly woman with active or convalescent COVID-19. Source material: peripheral blood. The chain's CDR3 is CASSFVPSGKVYNEQFF. CDR3 nucleotide sequence: TGTGCCAGTAGCTTTGTCCCTAGCGGGAAAGTCTACAATGAGCAGTTCTTC.